This T cell receptor beta chain derives from a study of cytomegalovirus exposure and HLA in healthy donors. Germline V gives CDR1 ENHRY, CDR2 SYGVKD. The CDR3 totals 15 residues. The junction had 6 bases not matched to a gene; V was cut back by 6 bases and J by 3 bases. The PCR ran on 60 Vbeta and 13 Jbeta primers. TCRdb keeps only in-frame clones here, not all; method: immunoSEQ multiplex PCR. The sample yields approximately 220,000 clones, roughly 85% seen once. Sequenced input: PBMCs. This chain links TRBV10-3 with TRBJ1-4; 8 nucleotides match TRBD1. The receptor's source is a male donor in good health and CMV-seronegative. CDR3 nucleotide sequence: TGTGCCATCAGGGACAGGGATGCATCTAATGAAAAACTGTTTTTT. Residues: CAIRDRDASNEKLFF.